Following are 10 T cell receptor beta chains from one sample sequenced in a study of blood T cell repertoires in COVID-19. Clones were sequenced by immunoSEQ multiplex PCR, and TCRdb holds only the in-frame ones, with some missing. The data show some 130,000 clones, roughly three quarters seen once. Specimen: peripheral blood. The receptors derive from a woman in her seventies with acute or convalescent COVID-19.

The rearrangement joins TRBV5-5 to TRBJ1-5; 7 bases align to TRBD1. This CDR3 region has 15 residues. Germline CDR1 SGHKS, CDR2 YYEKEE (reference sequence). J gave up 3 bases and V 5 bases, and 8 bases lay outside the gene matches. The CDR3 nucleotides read TGTGCCAGCAGACGTCAGGGGGACACCAATCAGCCCCAGCATTTT. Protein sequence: CASRRQGDTNQPQHF.

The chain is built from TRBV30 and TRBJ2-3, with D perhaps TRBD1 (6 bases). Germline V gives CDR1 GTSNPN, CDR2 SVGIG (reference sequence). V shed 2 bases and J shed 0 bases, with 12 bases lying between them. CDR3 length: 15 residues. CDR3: CAWSPGTLSTDTQYF. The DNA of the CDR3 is TGTGCCTGGAGTCCCGGGACATTGAGCACAGATACGCAGTATTTT.

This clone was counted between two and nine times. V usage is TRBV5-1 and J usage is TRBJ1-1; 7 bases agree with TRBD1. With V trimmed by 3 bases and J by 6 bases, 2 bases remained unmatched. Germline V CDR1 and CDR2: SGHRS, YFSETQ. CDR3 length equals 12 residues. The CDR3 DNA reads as TGCGCCAGCAGCTGGACAGGTTCTGAAGCTTTCTTT. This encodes CASSWTGSEAFF. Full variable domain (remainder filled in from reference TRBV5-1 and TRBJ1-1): KAGVTQTPRYLIKTRGQQVTLSCSPISGHRSVSWYQQTPGQGLQFLFEYFSETQRNKGNFPGRFSGRQFSNSRSEMNVSTLELGDSALYLCASSWTGSEAFFGQGTRLTVV.

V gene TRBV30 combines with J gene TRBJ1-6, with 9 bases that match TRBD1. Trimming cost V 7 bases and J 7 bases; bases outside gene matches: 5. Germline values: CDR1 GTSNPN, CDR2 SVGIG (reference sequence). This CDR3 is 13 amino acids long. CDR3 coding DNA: TGTGCCTCCGGGACAGGGCTGAATTCACCCCTCCACTTT. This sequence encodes CASGTGLNSPLHF.

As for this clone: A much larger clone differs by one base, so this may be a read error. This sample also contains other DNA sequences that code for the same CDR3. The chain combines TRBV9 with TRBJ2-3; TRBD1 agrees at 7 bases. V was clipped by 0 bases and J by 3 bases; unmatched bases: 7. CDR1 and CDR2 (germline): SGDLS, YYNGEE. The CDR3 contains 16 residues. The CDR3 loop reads CASSVGTGGMTDTQYF. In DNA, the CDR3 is TGTGCCAGCAGCGTAGGGACAGGAGGAATGACAGATACGCAGTATTTT.

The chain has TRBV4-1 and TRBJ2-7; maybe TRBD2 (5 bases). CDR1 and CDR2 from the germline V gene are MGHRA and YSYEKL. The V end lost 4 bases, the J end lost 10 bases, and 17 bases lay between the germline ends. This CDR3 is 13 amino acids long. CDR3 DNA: TGCGCCAGCAGCCCCCCCGTTGAGGGTCATCAGTACTTC. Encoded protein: CASSPPVEGHQYF.

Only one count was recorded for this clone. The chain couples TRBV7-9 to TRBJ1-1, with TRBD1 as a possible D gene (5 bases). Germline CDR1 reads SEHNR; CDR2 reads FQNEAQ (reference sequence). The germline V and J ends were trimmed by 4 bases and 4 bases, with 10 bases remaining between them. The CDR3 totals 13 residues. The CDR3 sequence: CASSSGLITEAFF. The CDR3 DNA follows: TGTGCCAGCAGCTCAGGGTTGATCACTGAAGCTTTCTTT.

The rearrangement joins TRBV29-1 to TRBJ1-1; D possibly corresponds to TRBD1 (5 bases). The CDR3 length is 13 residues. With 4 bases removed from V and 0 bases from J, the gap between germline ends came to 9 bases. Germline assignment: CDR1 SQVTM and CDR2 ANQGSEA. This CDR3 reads CSVGQLMNTEAFF. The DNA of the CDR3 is TGCAGCGTTGGACAGCTCATGAACACTGAAGCTTTCTTT.

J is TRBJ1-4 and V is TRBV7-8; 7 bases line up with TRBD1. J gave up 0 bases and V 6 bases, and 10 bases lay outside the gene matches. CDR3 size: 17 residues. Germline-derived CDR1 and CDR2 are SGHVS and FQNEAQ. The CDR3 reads CASRKDRPYSTNEKLFF. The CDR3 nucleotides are TGTGCCAGCAGGAAGGACAGGCCCTATTCAACTAATGAAAAACTGTTTTTT. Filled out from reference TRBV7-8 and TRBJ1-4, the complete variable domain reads GAGVSQSPRYKVAKRGQDVALRCDPISGHVSLFWYQQALGQGPEFLTYFQNEAQLDKSGLPSDRFFAERPEGSVSTLKIQRTQQEDSAVYLCASRKDRPYSTNEKLFFGSGTQLSVL.

Here the CDR3 reads CASSIDLYRGVHGYTF. The CDR3 DNA reads TGTGCCAGTAGTATAGATTTGTACAGGGGTGTTCATGGCTACACCTTC. This chain joins TRBV19 and TRBJ1-2, with TRBD1 matching over 7 bases. The CDR3 consists of 16 residues. J was trimmed by 6 bases and V by 0 bases; bases with no gene match: 10. Germline V gives CDR1 LNHDA, CDR2 SQIVND (reference sequence).